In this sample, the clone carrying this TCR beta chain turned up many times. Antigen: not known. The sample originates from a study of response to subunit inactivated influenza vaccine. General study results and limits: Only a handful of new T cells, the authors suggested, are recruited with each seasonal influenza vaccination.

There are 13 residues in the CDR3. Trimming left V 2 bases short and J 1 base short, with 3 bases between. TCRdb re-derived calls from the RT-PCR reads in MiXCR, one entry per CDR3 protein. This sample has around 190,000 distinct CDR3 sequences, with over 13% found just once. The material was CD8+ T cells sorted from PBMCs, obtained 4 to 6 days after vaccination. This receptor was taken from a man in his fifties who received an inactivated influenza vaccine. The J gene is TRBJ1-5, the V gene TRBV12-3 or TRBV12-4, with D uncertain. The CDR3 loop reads CASSLLSNQPQHF. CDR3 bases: TGTGCCAGCAGTTTACTGAGCAATCAGCCCCAGCATTTT.